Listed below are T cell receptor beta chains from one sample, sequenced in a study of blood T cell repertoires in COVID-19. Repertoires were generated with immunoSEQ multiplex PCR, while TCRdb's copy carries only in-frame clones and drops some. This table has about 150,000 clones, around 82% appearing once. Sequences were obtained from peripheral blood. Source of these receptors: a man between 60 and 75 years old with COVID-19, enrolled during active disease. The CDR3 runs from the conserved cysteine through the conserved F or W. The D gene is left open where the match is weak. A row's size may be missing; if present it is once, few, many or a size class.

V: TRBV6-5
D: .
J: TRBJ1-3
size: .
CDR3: CATGGGPLSGNTIYF
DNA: TGTGCCACCGGTGGGGGCCCTCTCTCTGGAAACACCATATATTTT

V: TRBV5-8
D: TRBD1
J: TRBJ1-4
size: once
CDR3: CASSDAGTAWATNEKLFF
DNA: TGTGCCAGCAGCGACGCGGGGACAGCTTGGGCAACTAATGAAAAACTGTTTTTT

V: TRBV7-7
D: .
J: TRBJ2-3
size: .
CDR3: CASSLEDGGTDTQYF
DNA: TGTGCTAGCAGCTTAGAGGACGGGGGCACAGATACGCAGTATTTT

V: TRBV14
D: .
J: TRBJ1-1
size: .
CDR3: CASTALGSLNTEAFF
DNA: TGTGCCAGCACTGCGTTGGGCTCGTTGAACACTGAAGCTTTCTTT

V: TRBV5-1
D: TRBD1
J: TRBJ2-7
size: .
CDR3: CASSGGQGAGNEQYF
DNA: TGCGCCAGCAGCGGAGGACAGGGGGCGGGCAACGAGCAGTACTTC

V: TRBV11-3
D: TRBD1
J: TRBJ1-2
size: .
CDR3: CASSLSGQINGYTF
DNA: TGTGCCAGCAGCTTATCGGGACAGATCAATGGCTACACCTTC

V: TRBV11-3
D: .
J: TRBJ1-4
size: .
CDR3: CASSSVSGGINEKLFF
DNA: TGTGCCAGCAGCTCCGTCTCGGGGGGGATTAATGAAAAACTGTTTTTT

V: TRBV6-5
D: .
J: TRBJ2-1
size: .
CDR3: CASLTAYNEQFF
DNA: TGTGCCAGCTTGACAGCCTACAATGAGCAGTTCTTC

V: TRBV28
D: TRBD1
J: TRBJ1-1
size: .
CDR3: CASTQGRGIFEAFF
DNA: TGTGCCAGCACTCAGGGCAGGGGGATTTTTGAAGCTTTCTTT

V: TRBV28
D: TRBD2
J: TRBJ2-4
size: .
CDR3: CASRSPVRGGTKNIQYF
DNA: TGTGCCAGCAGATCCCCGGTGCGGGGGGGCACCAAAAACATTCAGTACTTC

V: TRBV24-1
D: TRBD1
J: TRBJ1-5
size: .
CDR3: CATNAGGGQPQHF
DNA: TGTGCCACGAATGCAGGGGGCGGTCAGCCCCAGCATTTT

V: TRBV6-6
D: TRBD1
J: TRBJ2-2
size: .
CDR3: CASSAYGARGSGELFF
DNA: TGTGCCAGCAGTGCCTACGGGGCCAGGGGGTCCGGGGAGCTGTTTTTT

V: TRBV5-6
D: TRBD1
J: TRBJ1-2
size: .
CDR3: CASSSGQDYGYTF
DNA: TGTGCCAGCAGCTCCGGACAGGATTATGGCTACACCTTC

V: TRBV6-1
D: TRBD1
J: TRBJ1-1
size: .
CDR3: CASSELSGDRDWEAFF
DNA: TGTGCCAGCAGTGAATTATCGGGAGACAGGGACTGGGAAGCTTTCTTT

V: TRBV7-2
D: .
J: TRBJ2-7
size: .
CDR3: CASSYMTGSYEQYF
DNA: TGTGCCAGCAGCTACATGACGGGATCCTACGAGCAGTACTTC

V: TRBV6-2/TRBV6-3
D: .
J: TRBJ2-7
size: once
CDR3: CASSQVQGRKYF
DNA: TGTGCCAGCAGTCAGGTACAGGGGAGGAAGTACTTC

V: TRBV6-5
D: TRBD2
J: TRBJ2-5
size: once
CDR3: CASRGLAGVVETQYF
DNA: TGTGCCAGCAGGGGACTAGCGGGAGTTGTTGAGACCCAGTACTTC

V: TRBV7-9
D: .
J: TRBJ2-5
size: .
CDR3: CASSLEYLETQYF
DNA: TGTGCCAGCAGCTTAGAGTACTTGGAGACCCAGTACTTC

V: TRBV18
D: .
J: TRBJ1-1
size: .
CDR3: CASSPTQESNTEAFF
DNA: TGTGCCAGCTCACCCACACAGGAGTCGAACACTGAAGCTTTCTTT

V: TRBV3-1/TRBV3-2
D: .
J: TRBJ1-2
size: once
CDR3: CASSPRTANYGYTF
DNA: TGTGCCAGCAGCCCCAGGACAGCTAACTATGGCTACACCTTC

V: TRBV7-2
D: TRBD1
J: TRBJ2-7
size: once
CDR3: CASSLATGSGHEQYF
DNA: TGTGCCAGCAGCTTAGCGACAGGGAGCGGCCACGAGCAGTACTTC

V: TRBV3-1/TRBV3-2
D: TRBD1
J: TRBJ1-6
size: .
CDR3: CASSQTGQGEPLHF
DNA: TGTGCCAGCAGCCAAACGGGACAGGGGGAACCCCTCCACTTT

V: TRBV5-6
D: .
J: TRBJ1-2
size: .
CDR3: CASSRGQGRGYTF
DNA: TGTGCCAGCAGCCGGGGACAAGGAAGAGGCTACACCTTC

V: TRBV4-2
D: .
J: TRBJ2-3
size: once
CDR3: CASSQAGGSTDTQYF
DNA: TGTGCCAGCAGCCAAGCGGGCGGGAGCACAGATACGCAGTATTTT

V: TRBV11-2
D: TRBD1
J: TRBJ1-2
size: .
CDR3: CASSIGDSYGYTF
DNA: TGTGCCAGCAGCATTGGGGACAGTTATGGCTACACCTTC

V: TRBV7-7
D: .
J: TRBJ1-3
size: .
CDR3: CASSLTSSGNTIYF
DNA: TGTGCTAGCAGCTTAACAAGCTCTGGAAACACCATATATTTT

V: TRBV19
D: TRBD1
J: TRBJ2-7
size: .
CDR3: CASRSGTGGWGEQYF
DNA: TGTGCCAGTAGATCCGGGACAGGGGGATGGGGCGAGCAGTACTTC

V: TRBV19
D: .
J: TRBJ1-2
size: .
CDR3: CASSITPGGVTF
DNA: TGTGCCAGTAGTATAACCCCGGGGGGGGTCACCTTC

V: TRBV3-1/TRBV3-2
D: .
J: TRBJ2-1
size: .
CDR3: CASSQDRTGTHNEQFF
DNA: TGTGCCAGCAGCCAAGATAGAACAGGGACGCACAATGAGCAGTTCTTC

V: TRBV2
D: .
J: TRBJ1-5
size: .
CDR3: CASRGQPNQPQHF
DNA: TGTGCCAGTAGAGGACAGCCCAATCAGCCCCAGCATTTT

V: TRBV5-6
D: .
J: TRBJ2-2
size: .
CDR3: CASSPDTTNTGELFF
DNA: TGTGCCAGCAGCCCGGACACGACGAACACCGGGGAGCTGTTTTTT

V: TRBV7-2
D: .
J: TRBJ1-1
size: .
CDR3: CASSGQTNTEAFF
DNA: TGTGCCAGCAGTGGACAGACGAACACTGAAGCTTTCTTT

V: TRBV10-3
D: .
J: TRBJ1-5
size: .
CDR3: CAISEGGSNQPQHF
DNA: TGTGCCATCAGTGAGGGCGGTTCCAATCAGCCCCAGCATTTT

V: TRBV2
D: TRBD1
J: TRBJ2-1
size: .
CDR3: CASTPYRDRGSYNEQFF
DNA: TGTGCCAGCACACCATACCGGGACAGGGGGTCCTACAATGAGCAGTTCTTC

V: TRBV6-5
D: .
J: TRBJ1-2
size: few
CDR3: CASSYQGPPDYGYTF
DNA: TGTGCCAGCAGTTACCAGGGGCCTCCGGACTATGGCTACACCTTC

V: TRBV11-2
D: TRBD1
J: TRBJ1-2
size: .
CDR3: CASSPSPDRAGYGYTF
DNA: TGTGCCAGCAGCCCATCCCCGGACAGGGCGGGCTACGGCTACACCTTC

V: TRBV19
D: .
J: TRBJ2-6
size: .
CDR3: CASTRASGANVLTF
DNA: TGTGCCAGTACCCGTGCGTCTGGGGCCAACGTCCTGACTTTC

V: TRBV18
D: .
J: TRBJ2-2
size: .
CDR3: CASSQTSMYGELFF
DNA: TGTGCCAGCTCACAGACTAGTATGTACGGGGAGCTGTTTTTT

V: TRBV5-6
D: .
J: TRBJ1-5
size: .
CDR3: CASSLYDRSNQPQHF
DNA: TGTGCCAGCAGCCTATATGACAGAAGCAATCAGCCCCAGCATTTT

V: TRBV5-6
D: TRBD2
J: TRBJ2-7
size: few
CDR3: CASSLTGGDPYEQYF
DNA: TGTGCCAGCAGCTTAACGGGGGGGGACCCCTACGAGCAGTACTTC

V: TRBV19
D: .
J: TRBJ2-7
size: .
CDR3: CASSTSGAYEQYF
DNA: TGTGCCAGTAGTACCTCAGGGGCCTACGAGCAGTACTTC

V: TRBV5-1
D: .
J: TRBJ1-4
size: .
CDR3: CASSLVASLANEKLFF
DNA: TGCGCCAGCAGCTTGGTTGCTTCTTTAGCTAATGAAAAACTGTTTTTT

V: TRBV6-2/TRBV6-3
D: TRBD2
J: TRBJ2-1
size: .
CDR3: CASTPGGLAGVSYNEQFF
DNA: TGTGCCAGCACCCCAGGGGGACTAGCGGGGGTTTCCTACAATGAGCAGTTCTTC

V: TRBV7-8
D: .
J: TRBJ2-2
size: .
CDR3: CASSFRGRSGELFF
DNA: TGTGCCAGCAGCTTCAGGGGACGGTCCGGGGAGCTGTTTTTT

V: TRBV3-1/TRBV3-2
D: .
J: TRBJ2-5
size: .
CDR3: CASSPPTKYQETQYF
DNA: TGTGCCAGCAGCCCCCCGACTAAGTACCAAGAGACCCAGTACTTC

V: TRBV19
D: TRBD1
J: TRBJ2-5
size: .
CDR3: CASNPGTGGETQYF
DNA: TGTGCCAGTAACCCCGGGACAGGGGGCGAGACCCAGTACTTC